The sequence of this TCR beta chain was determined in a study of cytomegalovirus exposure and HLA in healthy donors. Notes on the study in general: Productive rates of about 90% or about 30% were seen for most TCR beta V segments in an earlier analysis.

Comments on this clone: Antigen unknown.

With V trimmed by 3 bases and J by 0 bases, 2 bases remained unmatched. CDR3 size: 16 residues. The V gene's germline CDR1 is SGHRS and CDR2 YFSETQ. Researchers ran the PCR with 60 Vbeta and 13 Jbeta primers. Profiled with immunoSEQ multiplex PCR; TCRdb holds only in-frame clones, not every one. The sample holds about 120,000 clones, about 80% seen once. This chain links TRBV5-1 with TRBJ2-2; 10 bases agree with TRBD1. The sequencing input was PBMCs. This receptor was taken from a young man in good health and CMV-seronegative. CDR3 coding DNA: TGCGCCAGCAGCTCAGGACAGGGGGCGAACACCGGGGAGCTGTTTTTT. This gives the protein CASSSGQGANTGELFF. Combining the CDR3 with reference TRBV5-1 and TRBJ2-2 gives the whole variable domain KAGVTQTPRYLIKTRGQQVTLSCSPISGHRSVSWYQQTPGQGLQFLFEYFSETQRNKGNFPGRFSGRQFSNSRSEMNVSTLELGDSALYLCASSSGQGANTGELFFGEGSRLTVL.